The 3 T cell receptor beta chains reported below all come from one sample, sequenced in a study of OX40 agonist ivuxolimab in advanced cancers. Here immunoSEQ multiplex PCR was the method, and the copy in TCRdb shows in-frame clones only, minus some. The table has tens of thousands of clones, about 89% seen once. This material consisted of CD4+ or CD8+ T cells sorted from blood, taken in a trial of the OX40 agonist ivuxolimab. Receptor source: an adult with an advanced solid tumor such as melanoma, head and neck, liver or kidney cancer.

The chain joins TRBV6-6 to TRBJ1-1; 8 positions agree with TRBD1. V lost 7 bases and J lost 1; bases outside the gene matches: 5. The CDR3 sequence is 14 residues long. The V gene's germline CDR1 is MNHNY and CDR2 SVGAGI (reference sequence). The CDR3 sequence is CASNDRGSNTEAFF. The CDR3 coding sequence is TGTGCCAGCAACGACAGGGGTTCGAACACTGAAGCTTTCTTT.

This chain connects TRBV6-5 to TRBJ2-7; 13 positions agree with TRBD2. Germline-derived CDR1 and CDR2 are MNHEY and SVGAGI. The V gene end was trimmed by 11 bases and the J gene end by 4 bases; junction bases not matched to a gene: 8. This CDR3 comprises 14 residues. The CDR3 bases are TGTGCCTGTCGACTAGCGGGAGGCTGGTACGAGCAGTACTTC. The encoded protein is CACRLAGGWYEQYF.

The genes are TRBV14 and TRBJ2-7; 7 bases agree with TRBD1. The CDR3 sequence is 14 residues long. Germline values: CDR1 SGHDN, CDR2 FVKESK. Trimming cost V 6 bases and J 1 base; bases outside gene matches: 6. For the CDR3, the DNA is TGTGCCAGCAGATCTTCAGGGGGATCCTACGAGCAGTACTTC. This codes for CASRSSGGSYEQYF.